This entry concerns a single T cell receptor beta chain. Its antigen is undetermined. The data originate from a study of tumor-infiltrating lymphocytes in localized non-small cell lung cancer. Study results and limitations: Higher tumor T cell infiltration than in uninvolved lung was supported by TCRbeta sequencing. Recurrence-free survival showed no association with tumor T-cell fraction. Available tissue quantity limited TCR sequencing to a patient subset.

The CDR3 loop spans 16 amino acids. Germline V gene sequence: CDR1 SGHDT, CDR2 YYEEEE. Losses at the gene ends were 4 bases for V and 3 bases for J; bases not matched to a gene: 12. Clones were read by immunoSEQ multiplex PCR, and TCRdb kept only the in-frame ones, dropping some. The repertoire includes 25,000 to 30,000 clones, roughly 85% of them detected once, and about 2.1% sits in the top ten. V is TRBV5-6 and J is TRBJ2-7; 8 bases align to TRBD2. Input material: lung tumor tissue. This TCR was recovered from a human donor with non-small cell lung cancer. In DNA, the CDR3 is TGTGCCAGCAGCCGTGGCGGGGGGCAGCTTTTCTACGAGCAGTACTTC. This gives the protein CASSRGGGQLFYEQYF.